A single sample is the source of the 22 T cell receptor beta chains below, sequenced in a study of blood T cell repertoires in COVID-19. The protocol was immunoSEQ multiplex PCR, while the TCRdb copy is restricted to in-frame clones and leaves out a portion. The sample has some 320,000 clones, 85% to 90% seen once. The material sequenced was PBMCs or T cells enriched from blood (not recorded which). The receptors derive from a woman in her fifties or sixties who had been exposed to COVID-19.

This chain uses TRBV6-6 with TRBJ1-1; the match to TRBD1 covers 7 bases. The CDR3 sequence is 16 residues long. Germline V gene lookup returns CDR1 MNHNY and CDR2 SVGAGI (reference sequence). The V segment lost 3 bases and the J segment 1 base; nucleotides outside the gene matches: 8. CDR3 region: CASSYSAGQANTEAFF. DNA of the CDR3: TGTGCCAGCAGTTATTCCGCCGGACAGGCGAACACTGAAGCTTTCTTT.

This clone was observed once. J is TRBJ2-7 and V is TRBV28; TRBD1 agrees at 10 bases. J was trimmed by 5 bases and V by 10 bases; bases with no gene match: 8. CDR3 length: 13 amino acids. Germline assignment: CDR1 MDHEN and CDR2 SYDVKM. CDR3 loop: CATYRTGGDEQYF. The CDR3 nucleotides read TGTGCCACCTACAGGACAGGGGGGGACGAGCAGTACTTC.

This clone was detected once. The chain has TRBV19 and TRBJ2-1; tentatively, D is TRBD1 (6 bases). V lost 5 bases to trimming and J lost 0 bases, with 17 bases between them. The CDR3 has 17 residues. Germline CDR1 reads LNHDA; CDR2 reads SQIVND (reference sequence). In nucleotides, the CDR3 is TGTGCCAGTAGTGACCATCGGGACAACAGCTCCTACAATGAGCAGTTCTTC. This sequence encodes CASSDHRDNSSYNEQFF.

The chain uses TRBV4-1 and TRBJ2-3; D unclear. Germline V gives CDR1 MGHRA, CDR2 YSYEKL. V lost 5 bases and J 4 bases, leaving 19 bases between the germline ends. This CDR3 has 16 residues. Written as DNA, the CDR3 is TGCGCCAGCAGCACCCTAGGCCTTAGTGTTGCAGATACGCAGTATTTT. This gives the protein CASSTLGLSVADTQYF.

The chain recombines TRBV11-2 with TRBJ2-3; a possible D gene is TRBD1 (7 bases). Trimming removed 1 base at V and 3 bases at J, with 11 bases between. Germline loops: CDR1 SGHAT, CDR2 FQNNGV. The length of the CDR3 is 15 residues. The CDR3 DNA reads as TGTGCCAGCAGCTTAGGGAGGGGGCGTACAGATACGCAGTATTTT. This codes for CASSLGRGRTDTQYF.

The chain recombines TRBV25-1 with TRBJ2-3, with D tentatively TRBD2 (7 bases). V shed 8 bases and J shed 1 base, with 13 bases lying between them. Per germline, CDR1 MGHDK and CDR2 SYGVNS. The length of the CDR3 is 14 residues. CDR3 nucleotides: TGTGCCAGCCGGCCGGGGGGCGGCACAGATACGCAGTATTTT. Its protein product is CASRPGGGTDTQYF.

The chain has TRBV19 and TRBJ1-4; weak D call: TRBD1 (6 bases). Germline assignment: CDR1 LNHDA and CDR2 SQIVND (reference sequence). V shed 5 bases and J shed 5 bases, with 9 bases lying between them. The CDR3 extends over 13 amino acids. The CDR3 is CASSFRGNEKLFF. In nucleotides, the CDR3 is TGTGCCAGTAGTTTCAGGGGCAATGAAAAACTGTTTTTT.

V is TRBV10-2 and J is TRBJ2-3; 8 bases agree with TRBD2. CDR3 length: 17 amino acids. Trimming removed 10 bases from V and 3 bases from J; junction bases left unmatched: 18. Germline V gene sequence: CDR1 WSHSY, CDR2 SAAADI. The CDR3 loop reads CATSDRIGGGNTDTQYF. CDR3 in DNA: TGCGCCACCTCAGACAGGATTGGCGGGGGGAATACAGATACGCAGTATTTT.

Here the CDR3 reads CASSPVMTGQGTQYF. CDR3 coding DNA: TGCGCCAGCAGCCCCGTTATGACGGGTCAGGGTACGCAGTATTTT. V and J are TRBV5-1 and TRBJ2-3; tentative D call: TRBD1 (5 bases). The CDR3 runs 15 residues. Germline lookup yields CDR1 SGHRS and CDR2 YFSETQ. The V gene lost 4 bases and the J gene lost 8 bases, with 20 bases spanning the gap.

The chain carries TRBV2 and TRBJ1-4; TRBD1 matches at 7 bases. The germline CDR1 and CDR2 sequences are SNHLY and FYNNEI. V dropped 8 bases and J dropped 0; count of bases not matched to a gene: 3. The CDR3 totals 14 residues. The CDR3 sequence: CASGDRATNEKLFF. The CDR3 coding sequence is TGTGCCAGCGGGGACAGAGCAACTAATGAAAAACTGTTTTTT.

This clone was observed once. The chain couples TRBV3-1 (or the pseudogene TRBV3-2) to TRBJ2-7; tentatively, D is TRBD1 (6 bases). V lost 3 bases and J 7 bases, leaving 13 bases between the germline ends. The CDR3 runs to 13 residues. The V gene's germline CDR1 is LGHDT and CDR2 YNNKEL (reference sequence). CDR3: CASSHYGTGEQYF. In DNA, the CDR3 is TGTGCCAGCAGCCATTATGGAACAGGGGAGCAGTACTTC.

The chain links TRBV6-5 to TRBJ2-7; D uncertain. Per the germline V gene, CDR1 is MNHEY and CDR2 is SVGAGI. This CDR3 comprises 11 residues. Trimming took 5 bases from V and 3 from J, leaving 5 bases between them. CDR3 DNA: TGTGCCAGCAGTCTAGGCTACGAGCAGTACTTC. Amino acids: CASSLGYEQYF.

The count of this clone is one. The chain has TRBV5-1 and TRBJ2-3, with TRBD1 matching over 7 bases. With 5 bases clipped from V and 3 bases from J, the junction kept 12 bases outside the gene matches. The germline V gene has CDR1 SGHRS and CDR2 YFSETQ. The CDR3 runs 16 residues. For the CDR3, the DNA is TGCGCCAGCAGATTAGACAGGGCTCAGCCTACAGATACGCAGTATTTT. Protein: CASRLDRAQPTDTQYF.

The V call is TRBV10-3, the J call TRBJ2-7, with a possible D match to TRBD1 (6 bases). The CDR3 has 13 residues. The ends were cut back, 5 bases at V and 0 bases at J, with 8 bases in the middle. Germline values: CDR1 ENHRY, CDR2 SYGVKD. CDR3 sequence (DNA): TGTGCCATCAGTCAGGACAGCTCCTACGAGCAGTACTTC. This gives the protein CAISQDSSYEQYF.

The chain couples TRBV7-8 to TRBJ1-1; 10 nucleotides match TRBD1. Germline V lookup: CDR1 SGHVS, CDR2 FQNEAQ. The CDR3 totals 15 residues. Trimming took 7 bases from V and 2 from J; bases not matched to a gene: 7. In DNA, the CDR3 is TGTGCCAGCACCTTGAGGACAGGGGGAAACACTGAAGCTTTCTTT. Translation: CASTLRTGGNTEAFF.

The CDR3 protein is CASKGRGENTGELFF. CDR3 sequence (DNA): TGTGCCAGCAAGGGTCGCGGGGAGAACACCGGGGAGCTGTTTTTT. The rearrangement links TRBV21-1 to TRBJ2-2; TRBD2 reflects the table's D call only, with no check against the DNA. TRBV21-1 is a pseudogene segment. There are 15 residues in the CDR3.

This clone was seen only once. The rearrangement uses TRBV27 and TRBJ1-3; no firm D call. The germline V and J ends were trimmed by 5 bases and 0 bases, with 8 bases remaining between them. CDR3 length equals 14 residues. Germline V CDR1 and CDR2: MNHEY, SMNVEV (reference sequence). As DNA, the CDR3 is TGTGCCAGCAGTACGACAAGCTCTGGAAACACCATATATTTT. This sequence encodes CASSTTSSGNTIYF.

This clone was seen just once. The rearrangement uses TRBV28 and TRBJ1-2, with D possibly being TRBD1 (6 bases). V gave up 5 bases and J gave up 6 bases, with 13 bases separating them. Germline V CDR1 and CDR2: MDHEN, SYDVKM. This CDR3 spans 13 amino acids. CDR3 residues: CASSLSGADGYTF. The CDR3 DNA is TGTGCCAGCAGTCTGTCAGGGGCCGATGGCTACACCTTC.

Of note for this clone: Other DNA sequences in the sample encode the same CDR3. The gene calls are TRBV6-5 and TRBJ1-4; 9 nucleotides line up with TRBD1. The junction had 7 bases not matched to a gene; V was cut back by 6 bases and J by 8 bases. Germline CDR1 and CDR2: MNHEY and SVGAGI. This CDR3 comprises 14 residues. CDR3 in amino acids: CASRRQGDGEKLFF. The CDR3 DNA reads TGTGCCAGCAGGAGACAGGGGGACGGGGAAAAACTGTTTTTT.

V and J are TRBV19 and TRBJ2-2; no clear D gene. CDR3 length: 13 amino acids. CDR1 and CDR2 (germline): LNHDA, SQIVND (reference sequence). Deletions cut 4 bases from V and 5 bases from J, with 8 bases between. The chain's CDR3 is CASSRVGTGELFF. CDR3 coding DNA: TGTGCCAGTAGTAGGGTCGGGACCGGGGAGCTGTTTTTT.

V usage is TRBV7-9 and J usage is TRBJ1-3; perhaps TRBD1 as D (6 bases). The CDR3 sequence is 16 residues long. Per the germline V gene, CDR1 is SEHNR and CDR2 is FQNEAQ (reference sequence). The V gene lost 5 bases and the J gene lost 0 bases, with 14 bases spanning the gap. For the CDR3, the DNA is TGTGCCAGCAGCCTTACGACAGGAGGCTCTGGAAACACCATATATTTT. Residues: CASSLTTGGSGNTIYF.

The rearrangement links TRBV25-1 to TRBJ2-5; 8 bases fit TRBD1. CDR3 size: 15 residues. After removal of 4 bases from V and 1 base from J, the junction contained 5 bases not matched to a gene. Germline V gene sequence: CDR1 MGHDK, CDR2 SYGVNS. The CDR3 DNA reads TGTGCCAGCAGTGGCCTAACAGGGGGCCAAGAGACCCAGTACTTC. Translating it yields CASSGLTGGQETQYF.